A selection of T cell receptor beta chains follows, all from one sample in a study of OX40 agonist ivuxolimab in advanced cancers. TCRdb's copy holds only in-frame clones and misses some; the assay was immunoSEQ multiplex PCR. Of tens of thousands of clones listed, roughly nine tenths are singletons. Sample: CD4+ or CD8+ T cells sorted from blood, taken in a trial of the OX40 agonist ivuxolimab. Source of these receptors: an adult with an advanced solid tumor such as melanoma, head and neck, liver or kidney cancer. Each CDR3 is given with its conserved first and last residue. A D gene is named only where the DNA matches it firmly. Part of the rows lack a size; the others show once, few, many or a class for expanded clones.

clone_size,d_call,v_call,j_call,cdr3_nt,cdr3_aa
NA,NA,TRBV7-6,TRBJ1-1,TGTGCCAGCAGCTTAGTCAGAGGGGAGAACACTGAAGCTTTCTTT,CASSLVRGENTEAFF
NA,TRBD1,TRBV9,TRBJ2-7,TGTGCCAGCAGCGAGGGACAGGGGGACCACGAGCAGTACTTC,CASSEGQGDHEQYF
NA,NA,TRBV7-9,TRBJ1-2,TGTGCCAGCACCGACCACTCGAGCGCTAACTATGGCTACACCTTC,CASTDHSSANYGYTF
few,NA,TRBV7-2,TRBJ1-1,TGTGCCGGGGGGCGCCTGAGCACTGAAGCTTTCTTT,CAGGRLSTEAFF
NA,NA,TRBV7-2,TRBJ1-2,TGTGCCAGCAGCCCGGACCCCCGGGGCCTCTATGGCTACACCTTC,CASSPDPRGLYGYTF
NA,NA,TRBV7-2,TRBJ1-1,TGTGCCAGCAGCTTAGCTATCAGGCGCACTGAAGCTTTCTTT,CASSLAIRRTEAFF
NA,TRBD2,TRBV5-4,TRBJ2-3,TGTGCCAGCAGCCCTCTAGCGGGGGGGCGGGATACGCAGTATTTT,CASSPLAGGRDTQYF
NA,NA,TRBV29-1,TRBJ1-2,TGCAGCGTTGTGGAGGCTAACTATGGCTACACCTTC,CSVVEANYGYTF
NA,NA,TRBV11-2,TRBJ2-7,TGTGCCAGCAGCTCCCGGGGGTACGAGCAGTACTTC,CASSSRGYEQYF
NA,TRBD1,TRBV4-1,TRBJ1-2,TGCGCCAGCAGCCAAGTCACAGGGGTCGGCTACACCTTC,CASSQVTGVGYTF
once,TRBD2,TRBV2,TRBJ2-1,TGTGCCAGCAGGACGCAAGCGGGAGTCTACAATGAGCAGTTCTTC,CASRTQAGVYNEQFF
NA,NA,TRBV5-1,TRBJ2-3,TGCGCCAGCATAGAGGGCGGTCCCACAGATACGCAGTATTTT,CASIEGGPTDTQYF
NA,TRBD1,TRBV27,TRBJ1-1,TGTGCCAGCAGGATAACCAGGGGGCGAGGAACTGAAGCTTTCTTT,CASRITRGRGTEAFF
NA,NA,TRBV6-6,TRBJ1-1,TGTGCCAGCAGTTCCTCTACCTCCGGAGCTTTCTTT,CASSSSTSGAFF
NA,NA,TRBV27,TRBJ2-1,TGTGCCAGCAGTTCCGCAGGCCGATTCTCCTACAATGAGCAGTTCTTC,CASSSAGRFSYNEQFF
NA,NA,TRBV27,TRBJ2-5,TGTGCCAGCAGTTCTAACAGGTTACAAGAGACCCAGTACTTC,CASSSNRLQETQYF
NA,NA,TRBV20-1,TRBJ2-7,TGCAGTGCTAGGGGGGGCTACGAGCAGTACTTC,CSARGGYEQYF
NA,NA,TRBV5-4,TRBJ1-2,TGTGCCAGCAGCTCCGGAGAAGCAGGAGTCTATGGCTACACCTTC,CASSSGEAGVYGYTF
NA,NA,TRBV7-8,TRBJ1-2,TGTGCCAGCAGCTTAGCTGACGGAAACTATGGCTACACCTTC,CASSLADGNYGYTF
NA,NA,TRBV9,TRBJ1-1,TGTGCCAGCAGCGGTTCCCCGTACACTGAAGCTTTCTTT,CASSGSPYTEAFF
NA,NA,TRBV7-6,TRBJ2-3,TGTGCCAGCAGCTTAGGGGGGAGGGGGGCCGTCACAGATACGCAGTATTTT,CASSLGGRGAVTDTQYF
NA,TRBD2,TRBV11-2,TRBJ2-1,TGTGCCAGCAGCTCCGGGACTAGCGGCGTCAATGAGCAGTTCTTC,CASSSGTSGVNEQFF
NA,TRBD1,TRBV12-5,TRBJ1-1,TGTGCTAGTGGTTTGTGGGGGACAGGGAACACTGAAGCTTTCTTT,CASGLWGTGNTEAFF
NA,NA,TRBV5-1,TRBJ1-1,TGCGCCAGCGGGGAGGGGATGAACACTGAAGCTTTCTTT,CASGEGMNTEAFF
NA,NA,TRBV13,TRBJ2-2,TGTGCCAGCAGACGTCGACAGACGAACACCGGGGAGCTGTTTTTT,CASRRRQTNTGELFF
NA,TRBD1,TRBV29-1,TRBJ2-5,TGCAGCGTTGAAGTCGGACAGGGAAAGCAAGAGACCCAGTACTTC,CSVEVGQGKQETQYF
NA,NA,TRBV30,TRBJ2-2,TGTGCCTATTCAGAGGGACGGAACACCGGGGAGCTGTTTTTT,CAYSEGRNTGELFF
NA,NA,TRBV7-8,TRBJ1-2,TGTGCCAGCGGCTTAGTCAAGAGAGGCTATGGCTACACCTTC,CASGLVKRGYGYTF
NA,NA,TRBV5-6,TRBJ1-1,TGTGCCAGCAGCTTGGGGGTAGGCACTGAAGCTTTCTTT,CASSLGVGTEAFF
NA,TRBD2,TRBV6-1,TRBJ2-3,TGTGCCAGCAGTGAACCCTTCGATCTAGCGGGGGGGACAGATACGCAGTATTTT,CASSEPFDLAGGTDTQYF
NA,NA,TRBV2,TRBJ1-2,TGTGCCAGCAGTGCCGACATTTTTAACTATGGCTACACCTTC,CASSADIFNYGYTF
NA,TRBD2,TRBV6-5,TRBJ2-1,TGTGCCAGCAGTTACGGTAGCGGGGTTCGCAATGAGCAGTTCTTC,CASSYGSGVRNEQFF
NA,TRBD2,TRBV9,TRBJ2-5,TGTGCCAGCAGCGCCCACGGGGGGGGCGGGATCCAAGAGACCCAGTACTTC,CASSAHGGGGIQETQYF
NA,NA,TRBV5-1,TRBJ2-5,TGCGCCAGCAGCCCGGCCCATGGGGAGACCCAGTACTTC,CASSPAHGETQYF
NA,NA,TRBV19,TRBJ2-1,TGTGCCAGTAGTATACGGGGCCGGGTAGGTGAGCAGTTCTTC,CASSIRGRVGEQFF
NA,NA,TRBV2,TRBJ1-4,TGTGCCAGCAGTCCTCGACCTGCCGTGGAAGAAAAACTGTTTTTT,CASSPRPAVEEKLFF
NA,TRBD2,TRBV11-2,TRBJ2-7,TGTGCCAGCAGCTCCGTCAAGGTAGCGGGGGGGCGTGCCTACGAGCAGTACTTC,CASSSVKVAGGRAYEQYF
once,NA,TRBV6-1,TRBJ1-4,TGTGCCAGCAGTGTGTTGATGGGAACTAATGAAAAACTGTTTTTT,CASSVLMGTNEKLFF